This T cell receptor (beta chain) was recovered during a study of blood T cells in healthy people across ages (dated by TCRdb to between 2014 and 2016). Notes on the research overall: In model experiments, roughly one uniquely barcoded TCR beta cDNA molecule per two T cells was captured by template switching. To track age-related changes in TCR beta repertoire diversity, the study relied on deep sequencing normalized with unique cDNA molecular identifiers. Four age groups were formed from the donors: young (average about 15 years), middle-aged (approximately 40), aged (around 62) and long-lived (around 82). To avoid experimental bias, donors of different ages were randomly spread across the sequencing lanes. For two donors (one aged 18 to 30 and one aged 80 or older), the study analyzed two additional independent replicas of 1 million unique cDNA reads from the same blood draw.

The 39 donors, aged about 6 to 90 years, were systemically healthy Caucasian individuals from Russia. About 9.1 milliliters of peripheral blood were collected from each donor into EDTA-treated Vacutainer tubes. PBMCs were isolated by Ficoll-Paque density-gradient centrifugation, with at least 6 million obtained per sample. Trizol reagent was used to extract total RNA from PBMCs, with at least 5 micrograms per sample. For every donor, an aliquot of PBMCs went through flow cytometry to measure the percentages of naive CD45RAhigh/CD27high T cells. The receptor library was made with 5' RACE. Instrument on record: Illumina HiSeq 2500. A second PCR of 7 to 11 cycles was run with a J-beta primer mix and a sample-barcoded 5' primer. Each TCR beta cDNA molecule received a unique molecular identifier from a template-switch 5' adaptor carrying 12 random nucleotides. At least 2.5 million CDR3-containing paired-end reads were obtained from each sample. The Mint cDNA synthesis kit, primed by a TRBC-specific oligonucleotide, was used to synthesize first-strand cDNA from all RNA. Following uracil-DNA glycosylase treatment, all cDNA underwent a first 18-cycle PCR with the universal primers M1SS and BC2_uni_R. The original pipeline was this. Normalization of each sample was performed by random selection of 1 million high-quality reads, each carrying a distinct molecular identifier. Reads sharing molecular identifiers were discarded rather than binned into consensus sequences. MiTCR, with a Q25 quality threshold and the strictest error-elimination algorithm, was used for CDR3 identification, clonotype clustering and error correction. A nonparametric unseen species model with Euler transformation was used to estimate a lower bound on total TCR beta diversity. TCRdb applied fastp at Q25 and MiXCR to the public reads, then kept only in-frame beta chains. Under each unique CDR3 protein, matching rows form one entry showing the most common genes and DNA. The V and J calls and clone size come from TCRdb's table, not from the authors' own analysis. The sample has more than 800,000 distinct CDR3 sequences on record, 40% to 55% of them singletons. In total, the top ten clones hold over 15% of the sample.

Points the paper makes about the study in general: Because profiling used bulk unsorted PBMCs, naive and antigen-experienced compartments could not be compared conclusively. Observed TCR beta diversity correlated strongly with the percentage of naive T cells measured by flow cytometry. The long-lived group showed more naive CD4+ T cells, fewer expanded clones and increased TCR diversity than the aged group, suggesting age selection. As age increased, observed TCR beta diversity per million T cells dropped in a roughly linear way, and a significant reduction was already evident by age 40. The CMV infection status of donors was not known, potentially confounding age-related changes in expanded clonotypes. Total diversity estimates from one million sequenced T cells were considered lower bounds and underestimates.

This clonotype turned up a few times. Its recognized antigen is unknown. Qualities for individual bases were not recorded, and no much larger clone is one base off. The material sequenced was blood. This clonotype originated in a woman aged 60-75 years in good health.

The CDR3 amino acid sequence is: CATSLPGSDQETQYF. DNA sequence: TGTGCCACCAGCTTACCGGGCAGCGACCAAGAGACCCAGTACTTC. The V and J segments used are TRBV15 and TRBJ2-5, with no D gene named confidently. The germline V gene (reference sequence) provides CDR1 LNHNV and CDR2 YYDKDF. The cysteine opens and the phenylalanine closes a CDR3 of 15 amino acids. Only the CDR3 region is kept as DNA, spanning 45 bases read in frame from base 1. V is clipped by 5 bases and J by 0 bases, and the sequence between their germline boundaries is 13 bases long.